A selection of T cell receptor beta chains follows, all from one sample in a study of radiotherapy plus CTLA-4 blockade in lung cancer. Profiled with immunoSEQ multiplex PCR; TCRdb holds only in-frame clones, not every one. The table has more than 40,000 clones, around 72% seen once. The sample consisted of peripheral blood, taken from a patient treated with radiotherapy plus ipilimumab. Receptors originate from a human donor with non-small cell lung cancer who had a complete response to radiotherapy plus ipilimumab. Each CDR3 is given with its conserved first and last residue. Fields, in order: J gene, V gene, D gene, clone size, CDR3 protein, CDR3 DNA. The D gene is left open where the match is weak. Clone size, where shown, is once, few, many, or a class for clones that have expanded.

j_gene: TRBJ1-1; v_gene: TRBV29-1; d_gene: TRBD1; abundance: -; CDR3aa: CSVEWDRVNTEAFF; CDR3nt: TGCAGCGTTGAATGGGACAGGGTGAACACTGAAGCTTTCTTT
j_gene: TRBJ2-7; v_gene: TRBV7-2; d_gene: -; abundance: -; CDR3aa: CASSPTLLSYEQYF; CDR3nt: TGTGCCAGCAGTCCGACTTTACTTTCCTACGAGCAGTACTTC
j_gene: TRBJ2-5; v_gene: TRBV5-1; d_gene: TRBD1; abundance: -; CDR3aa: CASRTGQVGEQYF; CDR3nt: TGCGCCAGCAGGACAGGACAGGTTGGGGAGCAGTACTTC
j_gene: TRBJ1-4; v_gene: TRBV30; d_gene: -; abundance: -; CDR3aa: CAWGASGGGEKLFF; CDR3nt: TGTGCCTGGGGTGCTTCTGGTGGGGGGGAAAAACTGTTTTTT
j_gene: TRBJ2-1; v_gene: TRBV10-3; d_gene: TRBD1; abundance: few; CDR3aa: CAISGDRGRLRNIDEQFF; CDR3nt: TGTGCCATCAGCGGGGACAGGGGGCGGTTGAGGAACATCGACGAGCAGTTCTTC
j_gene: TRBJ2-2; v_gene: TRBV6-6; d_gene: TRBD2; abundance: -; CDR3aa: CASSYLAGSNTGELFF; CDR3nt: TGTGCCAGCAGTTACCTAGCGGGGAGTAACACCGGGGAGCTGTTTTTT
j_gene: TRBJ2-7; v_gene: TRBV6-5; d_gene: -; abundance: -; CDR3aa: CASSPPGVYEQYF; CDR3nt: TGTGCCAGCAGCCCCCCCGGGGTTTACGAGCAGTACTTC
j_gene: TRBJ2-7; v_gene: TRBV11-2; d_gene: -; abundance: -; CDR3aa: CASTEGDSYEQYF; CDR3nt: TGTGCCAGCACCGAAGGAGACTCCTACGAGCAGTACTTC
j_gene: TRBJ2-1; v_gene: TRBV29-1; d_gene: TRBD2; abundance: -; CDR3aa: CSVEPLAGVGNEQFF; CDR3nt: TGCAGCGTTGAACCCCTAGCGGGAGTGGGTAATGAGCAGTTCTTC
j_gene: TRBJ2-2; v_gene: TRBV7-3; d_gene: TRBD2; abundance: -; CDR3aa: CASGRGVGVANTGELFF; CDR3nt: TGTGCCAGCGGGCGGGGGGTAGGGGTCGCGAACACCGGGGAGCTGTTTTTT
j_gene: TRBJ1-2; v_gene: TRBV5-1; d_gene: -; abundance: -; CDR3aa: CASHGGVTYGYTF; CDR3nt: TGCGCCAGCCACGGCGGGGTAACCTATGGCTACACCTTC
j_gene: TRBJ2-1; v_gene: TRBV28; d_gene: -; abundance: few; CDR3aa: CASSSSDSASEQFF; CDR3nt: TGTGCCAGCAGTTCATCAGACTCGGCCAGTGAGCAGTTCTTC
j_gene: TRBJ2-5; v_gene: TRBV7-9; d_gene: TRBD1; abundance: -; CDR3aa: CASSRGTAQETQYF; CDR3nt: TGTGCCAGCAGCAGGGGGACAGCACAAGAGACCCAGTACTTC
j_gene: TRBJ2-7; v_gene: TRBV27; d_gene: -; abundance: -; CDR3aa: CASRKGQVDEQYF; CDR3nt: TGTGCCAGCAGAAAGGGACAAGTCGACGAGCAGTACTTC
j_gene: TRBJ2-1; v_gene: TRBV4-2; d_gene: TRBD2; abundance: once; CDR3aa: CASSQEVGGRANEQFF; CDR3nt: TGTGCCAGCAGCCAAGAAGTCGGAGGGAGGGCAAATGAGCAGTTCTTC
j_gene: TRBJ1-4; v_gene: TRBV7-6; d_gene: TRBD1; abundance: few; CDR3aa: CASSWDSATNEKLFF; CDR3nt: TGTGCCAGCAGTTGGGACAGTGCAACTAATGAAAAACTGTTTTTT
j_gene: TRBJ1-2; v_gene: TRBV20-1; d_gene: TRBD1; abundance: once; CDR3aa: CSASKTGYTF; CDR3nt: TGCAGTGCTAGCAAGACAGGGTACACCTTC
j_gene: TRBJ1-4; v_gene: TRBV7-8; d_gene: TRBD1; abundance: -; CDR3aa: CASSSPRGQETNEKLFF; CDR3nt: TGTGCCAGCAGCTCCCCAAGGGGACAGGAGACTAATGAAAAACTGTTTTTT
j_gene: TRBJ1-5; v_gene: TRBV6-6; d_gene: TRBD1; abundance: once; CDR3aa: CATMQGTGTNQPQHF; CDR3nt: TGTGCCACCATGCAGGGGACAGGGACGAATCAGCCCCAGCATTTT
j_gene: TRBJ2-1; v_gene: TRBV5-1; d_gene: -; abundance: -; CDR3aa: CASSRGGWIEQFF; CDR3nt: TGCGCCAGCAGCCGAGGAGGGTGGATTGAGCAGTTCTTC
j_gene: TRBJ1-1; v_gene: TRBV5-1; d_gene: -; abundance: -; CDR3aa: CASSYLGQSNTEAFF; CDR3nt: TGCGCCAGCAGCTATCTAGGACAGAGCAACACTGAAGCTTTCTTT
j_gene: TRBJ1-2; v_gene: TRBV15; d_gene: -; abundance: -; CDR3aa: CATSRAGGGYTF; CDR3nt: TGTGCCACCAGCAGAGCGGGCGGGGGCTACACCTTC
j_gene: TRBJ1-2; v_gene: TRBV18; d_gene: -; abundance: few; CDR3aa: CASSQSDGLYGYTF; CDR3nt: TGTGCCAGCTCACAAAGTGACGGACTCTATGGCTACACCTTC
j_gene: TRBJ2-1; v_gene: TRBV7-2; d_gene: -; abundance: -; CDR3aa: CASSLGRSGEKFF; CDR3nt: TGTGCCAGCAGCTTAGGGAGGTCGGGGGAGAAATTCTTC
j_gene: TRBJ2-7; v_gene: TRBV29-1; d_gene: -; abundance: -; CDR3aa: CSVLWQGYEQYF; CDR3nt: TGCAGCGTTCTCTGGCAGGGCTACGAGCAGTACTTC
j_gene: TRBJ2-1; v_gene: TRBV9; d_gene: -; abundance: -; CDR3aa: CASSVGSVSSYNEQFF; CDR3nt: TGTGCCAGCAGCGTAGGGTCAGTAAGCTCCTACAATGAGCAGTTCTTC
j_gene: TRBJ2-1; v_gene: TRBV12-5; d_gene: -; abundance: few; CDR3aa: CASGLVGAGEQFF; CDR3nt: TGTGCTAGTGGTTTGGTAGGGGCGGGGGAGCAGTTCTTC
j_gene: TRBJ1-1; v_gene: TRBV30; d_gene: -; abundance: -; CDR3aa: CAWRSTLYTEAFF; CDR3nt: TGTGCCTGGAGAAGTACCCTATACACTGAAGCTTTCTTT
j_gene: TRBJ1-5; v_gene: TRBV7-2; d_gene: TRBD1; abundance: few; CDR3aa: CASSFQGVSNQPQHF; CDR3nt: TGTGCCAGCAGCTTCCAGGGGGTCAGCAATCAGCCCCAGCATTTT
j_gene: TRBJ1-1; v_gene: TRBV4-1; d_gene: -; abundance: few; CDR3aa: CASRLEAVNTEAFF; CDR3nt: TGCGCCAGCAGATTAGAGGCAGTGAACACTGAAGCTTTCTTT
j_gene: TRBJ2-7; v_gene: TRBV7-2; d_gene: -; abundance: few; CDR3aa: CASSLIVWGDQHSYEQYF; CDR3nt: TGTGCCAGCAGCTTAATTGTTTGGGGCGACCAACACTCCTACGAGCAGTACTTC
j_gene: TRBJ2-1; v_gene: TRBV30; d_gene: TRBD2; abundance: -; CDR3aa: CAWSAPSAVASGGTSSYNEQFF; CDR3nt: TGTGCCTGGAGTGCCCCGTCGGCCGTAGCTAGCGGGGGGACTAGCTCCTACAATGAGCAGTTCTTC
j_gene: TRBJ1-5; v_gene: TRBV4-1; d_gene: -; abundance: -; CDR3aa: CASSQEGRGSQPQHF; CDR3nt: TGTGCCAGCAGCCAAGAGGGCAGGGGAAGTCAGCCCCAGCATTTT
j_gene: TRBJ2-1; v_gene: TRBV7-9; d_gene: -; abundance: few; CDR3aa: CASSPLLQMKPSSYNEQFF; CDR3nt: TGTGCCAGCAGTCCACTCCTACAGATGAAACCGAGCTCCTACAATGAGCAGTTCTTC
j_gene: TRBJ1-1; v_gene: TRBV5-4; d_gene: -; abundance: -; CDR3aa: CASSFLGFMNTEAFF; CDR3nt: TGTGCCAGCAGCTTTCTCGGGTTCATGAACACTGAAGCTTTCTTT
j_gene: TRBJ2-7; v_gene: TRBV5-1; d_gene: TRBD1; abundance: -; CDR3aa: CASRKDRDEQYF; CDR3nt: TGCGCCAGCAGGAAAGACAGGGACGAGCAGTACTTC
j_gene: TRBJ1-1; v_gene: TRBV6-5; d_gene: TRBD1; abundance: -; CDR3aa: CASSYRGRNTEAFF; CDR3nt: TGTGCCAGCAGTTACAGGGGGCGTAACACTGAAGCTTTCTTT
j_gene: TRBJ1-2; v_gene: TRBV30; d_gene: -; abundance: once; CDR3aa: CAGRERPVDYYGYTF; CDR3nt: TGTGCCGGGAGGGAGCGGCCTGTCGACTACTATGGCTACACCTTC
j_gene: TRBJ1-2; v_gene: TRBV2; d_gene: TRBD1; abundance: -; CDR3aa: CASSVRAGGSYTF; CDR3nt: TGTGCCAGCAGTGTCAGGGCAGGGGGCAGCTACACCTTC
j_gene: TRBJ2-7; v_gene: TRBV27; d_gene: TRBD1; abundance: -; CDR3aa: CASSLRTGWEQYF; CDR3nt: TGTGCCAGCAGTTTACGGACAGGGTGGGAGCAGTACTTC
j_gene: TRBJ2-7; v_gene: TRBV28; d_gene: -; abundance: -; CDR3aa: CASRTSGPYEQYF; CDR3nt: TGTGCCAGCAGGACAAGCGGGCCGTACGAGCAGTACTTC
j_gene: TRBJ1-1; v_gene: TRBV28; d_gene: TRBD1; abundance: once; CDR3aa: CASSLFTGGTEAFF; CDR3nt: TGTGCCAGCAGTTTATTCACAGGGGGCACTGAAGCTTTCTTT
j_gene: TRBJ1-2; v_gene: TRBV7-9; d_gene: -; abundance: -; CDR3aa: CASSFRSGYTF; CDR3nt: TGTGCCAGCAGCTTTCGGAGTGGCTACACCTTC
j_gene: TRBJ2-7; v_gene: TRBV2; d_gene: TRBD2; abundance: once; CDR3aa: CASTDQALGLAGGSEQYF; CDR3nt: TGTGCCAGCACCGACCAGGCCCTAGGACTAGCGGGGGGGTCCGAGCAGTACTTC
j_gene: TRBJ2-7; v_gene: TRBV10-3; d_gene: TRBD2; abundance: few; CDR3aa: CATDRGTSGTYEQYF; CDR3nt: TGTGCCACGGACCGCGGAACTAGCGGGACATACGAGCAGTACTTC
j_gene: TRBJ2-7; v_gene: TRBV19; d_gene: TRBD2; abundance: -; CDR3aa: CASSIGEGYEQYF; CDR3nt: TGTGCCAGTAGTATAGGGGAGGGCTACGAGCAGTACTTC
j_gene: TRBJ2-7; v_gene: TRBV19; d_gene: -; abundance: -; CDR3aa: CASSRQVGTYEQYF; CDR3nt: TGTGCCAGTAGCCGACAGGTAGGGACCTACGAGCAGTACTTC
j_gene: TRBJ1-6; v_gene: TRBV5-1; d_gene: TRBD1; abundance: once; CDR3aa: CASSLEGGISPLHF; CDR3nt: TGCGCCAGCAGCTTAGAAGGGGGCATTTCACCCCTCCACTTT
j_gene: TRBJ2-5; v_gene: TRBV18; d_gene: -; abundance: -; CDR3aa: CASSPRVAVEETQYF; CDR3nt: TGTGCCAGCTCACCACGAGTCGCCGTAGAAGAGACCCAGTACTTC
j_gene: TRBJ2-2; v_gene: TRBV7-3; d_gene: TRBD2; abundance: -; CDR3aa: CASAVGLAGDSTGELFF; CDR3nt: TGTGCCTCAGCAGTAGGGCTAGCGGGAGATAGCACCGGGGAGCTGTTTTTT
j_gene: TRBJ2-7; v_gene: TRBV11-2; d_gene: -; abundance: -; CDR3aa: CASSLLQGASYEQYF; CDR3nt: TGTGCCAGCAGCTTATTACAGGGAGCCTCCTACGAGCAGTACTTC
j_gene: TRBJ2-2; v_gene: TRBV5-1; d_gene: -; abundance: -; CDR3aa: CASSLAAGYTGELFF; CDR3nt: TGCGCCAGCAGCTTGGCCGCGGGTTACACCGGGGAGCTGTTTTTT